The 11 T cell receptor beta chains given below trace back to one sample, sequenced in a study of shared clonotypes between healthy human individuals. The method was immunoSEQ multiplex PCR; TCRdb's version includes in-frame clones alone and lacks a portion of them. Found here are 450,000 to 500,000 clones, around 80% of them singletons; the top ten hold more than 10%. The sequenced material came from PBMCs. These receptor sequences come from a woman aged 40 to 50 in good health. Some clones in this sample may be carry-over from other donors' samples.

CDR3 DNA sequence: TGTGCCAGCTCGACGGGGTTGGCTAACTATGGCTACACCTTC. Protein product: CASSTGLANYGYTF. V usage is TRBV7-3 and J usage is TRBJ1-2; no definite D call. The germline V and J ends were trimmed by 8 bases and 0 bases, with 13 bases remaining between them. The CDR3 runs to 14 residues. Germline V gives CDR1 SGHTA, CDR2 FQGTGA.

The chain recombines TRBV19 with TRBJ2-5, with 7 positions matching TRBD1. Germline V lookup: CDR1 LNHDA, CDR2 SQIVND (reference sequence). The CDR3 sequence is 14 residues long. V was clipped by 7 bases and J by 1 base; unmatched bases: 6. The CDR3 DNA follows: TGTGCCAGTACTCCGGGACAGAGCCAAGAGACCCAGTACTTC. Protein product: CASTPGQSQETQYF.

This clone turned up a few times. The chain uses TRBV9 and TRBJ1-1; 8 bases are shared with TRBD1. Germline CDR1 SGDLS, CDR2 YYNGEE. V gave up 0 bases and J gave up 5 bases; unmatched junction bases: 6. The CDR3 spans 15 residues. CDR3 in amino acids: CASSVEAGGHTEAFF. For the CDR3, the DNA is TGTGCCAGCAGCGTAGAAGCAGGGGGCCATACTGAAGCTTTCTTT.

In its sample, this clone was seen once. CDR3 in DNA: TGTGCCAGCAGCCCCCGGCCAGGGGGGAACAATGAGCAGTTCTTC. This gives the protein CASSPRPGGNNEQFF. The chain joins TRBV11-2 to TRBJ2-1, with D possibly matching TRBD1 (7 bases). The CDR3 loop spans 15 amino acids. V lost 5 bases, J lost 5 bases, and 16 bases lay in between. The germline V gene has CDR1 SGHAT and CDR2 FQNNGV.

The rearrangement uses TRBV5-1 and TRBJ1-1; D may be TRBD1 (5 bases). Trimming stripped 0 bases from V and 2 bases from J, with 8 bases between. Germline V gene sequence: CDR1 SGHRS, CDR2 YFSETQ. The CDR3 contains 14 residues. The CDR3 reads CASSLERGNTEAFF. The CDR3, as DNA: TGCGCCAGCAGCTTGGAAAGGGGAAACACTGAAGCTTTCTTT.

The chain is built from TRBV18 and TRBJ2-3; D not certain. The ends were cut back, 3 bases at V and 2 bases at J, with 15 bases in the middle. The CDR3 covers 16 residues. Germline V gene data show CDR1 as KGHSH and CDR2 as LQKENI. CDR3 coding DNA: TGTGCCAGCTCACCCGGACCTTCCGTCGTCACAGATACGCAGTATTTT. Translated, it gives CASSPGPSVVTDTQYF.

The J gene is TRBJ2-2, the V gene TRBV7-6, with 9 bases that match TRBD1. CDR1 and CDR2 from the germline V gene are SGHVS and FNYEAQ. The ends lost 5 bases at V and 3 bases at J; junction bases unmatched: 13. The CDR3 totals 18 residues. CDR3 DNA sequence: TGTGCCAGCAGCCCACCGGGACAGGGATTCTTCGACACCGGGGAGCTGTTTTTT. As protein: CASSPPGQGFFDTGELFF. Full variable domain (missing parts from reference TRBV7-6 and TRBJ2-2): GAGVSQSPRYKVTKRGQDVALRCDPISGHVSLYWYRQALGQGPEFLTYFNYEAQQDKSGLPNDRFSAERPEGSISTLTIQRTEQRDSAMYRCASSPPGQGFFDTGELFFGEGSRLTVL.

V usage is TRBV18 and J usage is TRBJ2-1; D gene ambiguous. This CDR3 is 15 amino acids long. V dropped 1 base and J dropped 9 bases, with 16 bases sitting between them. Per the germline V gene, CDR1 is KGHSH and CDR2 is LQKENI. The CDR3 loop is CASSPLSLTIGEQFF. In DNA form, the CDR3 reads TGTGCCAGCTCACCACTCAGTCTTACAATTGGTGAGCAGTTCTTC.

This clone was recorded at least ten times. The chain uses TRBV6-4 and TRBJ2-3, with D possibly matching TRBD2 (6 bases). Germline V gene data show CDR1 as MRHNA and CDR2 as SNTAGT. This CDR3 is built from 14 residues. The ends were cut back, 3 bases at V and 4 bases at J, with 11 bases in the middle. CDR3 sequence (DNA): TGTGCCAGCAGTGATGGAGGGCCGGCAGATACGCAGTATTTT. Amino acid sequence: CASSDGGPADTQYF.

This clone was counted a single time. Additional DNA sequences in this sample encode the identical CDR3. This chain uses TRBV18 with TRBJ2-7, with a tentative D call TRBD2 (6 bases). The V end was cut by 2 bases, the J end by 4 bases, with 6 bases between. Germline V gene data show CDR1 as KGHSH and CDR2 as LQKENI. There are 12 residues in the CDR3. CDR3 sequence: CASSPAGYEQYF. DNA of the CDR3: TGTGCCAGCTCACCAGCGGGGTACGAGCAGTACTTC.

The rearrangement joins TRBV6-5 to TRBJ1-2; no firm D call. This CDR3 is built from 13 residues. Germline loops: CDR1 MNHEY, CDR2 SVGAGI. V dropped 2 bases and J dropped 3 bases, with 7 bases sitting between them. CDR3 loop: CASSYAGHYGYTF. DNA of the CDR3: TGTGCCAGCAGTTACGCAGGCCACTATGGCTACACCTTC.